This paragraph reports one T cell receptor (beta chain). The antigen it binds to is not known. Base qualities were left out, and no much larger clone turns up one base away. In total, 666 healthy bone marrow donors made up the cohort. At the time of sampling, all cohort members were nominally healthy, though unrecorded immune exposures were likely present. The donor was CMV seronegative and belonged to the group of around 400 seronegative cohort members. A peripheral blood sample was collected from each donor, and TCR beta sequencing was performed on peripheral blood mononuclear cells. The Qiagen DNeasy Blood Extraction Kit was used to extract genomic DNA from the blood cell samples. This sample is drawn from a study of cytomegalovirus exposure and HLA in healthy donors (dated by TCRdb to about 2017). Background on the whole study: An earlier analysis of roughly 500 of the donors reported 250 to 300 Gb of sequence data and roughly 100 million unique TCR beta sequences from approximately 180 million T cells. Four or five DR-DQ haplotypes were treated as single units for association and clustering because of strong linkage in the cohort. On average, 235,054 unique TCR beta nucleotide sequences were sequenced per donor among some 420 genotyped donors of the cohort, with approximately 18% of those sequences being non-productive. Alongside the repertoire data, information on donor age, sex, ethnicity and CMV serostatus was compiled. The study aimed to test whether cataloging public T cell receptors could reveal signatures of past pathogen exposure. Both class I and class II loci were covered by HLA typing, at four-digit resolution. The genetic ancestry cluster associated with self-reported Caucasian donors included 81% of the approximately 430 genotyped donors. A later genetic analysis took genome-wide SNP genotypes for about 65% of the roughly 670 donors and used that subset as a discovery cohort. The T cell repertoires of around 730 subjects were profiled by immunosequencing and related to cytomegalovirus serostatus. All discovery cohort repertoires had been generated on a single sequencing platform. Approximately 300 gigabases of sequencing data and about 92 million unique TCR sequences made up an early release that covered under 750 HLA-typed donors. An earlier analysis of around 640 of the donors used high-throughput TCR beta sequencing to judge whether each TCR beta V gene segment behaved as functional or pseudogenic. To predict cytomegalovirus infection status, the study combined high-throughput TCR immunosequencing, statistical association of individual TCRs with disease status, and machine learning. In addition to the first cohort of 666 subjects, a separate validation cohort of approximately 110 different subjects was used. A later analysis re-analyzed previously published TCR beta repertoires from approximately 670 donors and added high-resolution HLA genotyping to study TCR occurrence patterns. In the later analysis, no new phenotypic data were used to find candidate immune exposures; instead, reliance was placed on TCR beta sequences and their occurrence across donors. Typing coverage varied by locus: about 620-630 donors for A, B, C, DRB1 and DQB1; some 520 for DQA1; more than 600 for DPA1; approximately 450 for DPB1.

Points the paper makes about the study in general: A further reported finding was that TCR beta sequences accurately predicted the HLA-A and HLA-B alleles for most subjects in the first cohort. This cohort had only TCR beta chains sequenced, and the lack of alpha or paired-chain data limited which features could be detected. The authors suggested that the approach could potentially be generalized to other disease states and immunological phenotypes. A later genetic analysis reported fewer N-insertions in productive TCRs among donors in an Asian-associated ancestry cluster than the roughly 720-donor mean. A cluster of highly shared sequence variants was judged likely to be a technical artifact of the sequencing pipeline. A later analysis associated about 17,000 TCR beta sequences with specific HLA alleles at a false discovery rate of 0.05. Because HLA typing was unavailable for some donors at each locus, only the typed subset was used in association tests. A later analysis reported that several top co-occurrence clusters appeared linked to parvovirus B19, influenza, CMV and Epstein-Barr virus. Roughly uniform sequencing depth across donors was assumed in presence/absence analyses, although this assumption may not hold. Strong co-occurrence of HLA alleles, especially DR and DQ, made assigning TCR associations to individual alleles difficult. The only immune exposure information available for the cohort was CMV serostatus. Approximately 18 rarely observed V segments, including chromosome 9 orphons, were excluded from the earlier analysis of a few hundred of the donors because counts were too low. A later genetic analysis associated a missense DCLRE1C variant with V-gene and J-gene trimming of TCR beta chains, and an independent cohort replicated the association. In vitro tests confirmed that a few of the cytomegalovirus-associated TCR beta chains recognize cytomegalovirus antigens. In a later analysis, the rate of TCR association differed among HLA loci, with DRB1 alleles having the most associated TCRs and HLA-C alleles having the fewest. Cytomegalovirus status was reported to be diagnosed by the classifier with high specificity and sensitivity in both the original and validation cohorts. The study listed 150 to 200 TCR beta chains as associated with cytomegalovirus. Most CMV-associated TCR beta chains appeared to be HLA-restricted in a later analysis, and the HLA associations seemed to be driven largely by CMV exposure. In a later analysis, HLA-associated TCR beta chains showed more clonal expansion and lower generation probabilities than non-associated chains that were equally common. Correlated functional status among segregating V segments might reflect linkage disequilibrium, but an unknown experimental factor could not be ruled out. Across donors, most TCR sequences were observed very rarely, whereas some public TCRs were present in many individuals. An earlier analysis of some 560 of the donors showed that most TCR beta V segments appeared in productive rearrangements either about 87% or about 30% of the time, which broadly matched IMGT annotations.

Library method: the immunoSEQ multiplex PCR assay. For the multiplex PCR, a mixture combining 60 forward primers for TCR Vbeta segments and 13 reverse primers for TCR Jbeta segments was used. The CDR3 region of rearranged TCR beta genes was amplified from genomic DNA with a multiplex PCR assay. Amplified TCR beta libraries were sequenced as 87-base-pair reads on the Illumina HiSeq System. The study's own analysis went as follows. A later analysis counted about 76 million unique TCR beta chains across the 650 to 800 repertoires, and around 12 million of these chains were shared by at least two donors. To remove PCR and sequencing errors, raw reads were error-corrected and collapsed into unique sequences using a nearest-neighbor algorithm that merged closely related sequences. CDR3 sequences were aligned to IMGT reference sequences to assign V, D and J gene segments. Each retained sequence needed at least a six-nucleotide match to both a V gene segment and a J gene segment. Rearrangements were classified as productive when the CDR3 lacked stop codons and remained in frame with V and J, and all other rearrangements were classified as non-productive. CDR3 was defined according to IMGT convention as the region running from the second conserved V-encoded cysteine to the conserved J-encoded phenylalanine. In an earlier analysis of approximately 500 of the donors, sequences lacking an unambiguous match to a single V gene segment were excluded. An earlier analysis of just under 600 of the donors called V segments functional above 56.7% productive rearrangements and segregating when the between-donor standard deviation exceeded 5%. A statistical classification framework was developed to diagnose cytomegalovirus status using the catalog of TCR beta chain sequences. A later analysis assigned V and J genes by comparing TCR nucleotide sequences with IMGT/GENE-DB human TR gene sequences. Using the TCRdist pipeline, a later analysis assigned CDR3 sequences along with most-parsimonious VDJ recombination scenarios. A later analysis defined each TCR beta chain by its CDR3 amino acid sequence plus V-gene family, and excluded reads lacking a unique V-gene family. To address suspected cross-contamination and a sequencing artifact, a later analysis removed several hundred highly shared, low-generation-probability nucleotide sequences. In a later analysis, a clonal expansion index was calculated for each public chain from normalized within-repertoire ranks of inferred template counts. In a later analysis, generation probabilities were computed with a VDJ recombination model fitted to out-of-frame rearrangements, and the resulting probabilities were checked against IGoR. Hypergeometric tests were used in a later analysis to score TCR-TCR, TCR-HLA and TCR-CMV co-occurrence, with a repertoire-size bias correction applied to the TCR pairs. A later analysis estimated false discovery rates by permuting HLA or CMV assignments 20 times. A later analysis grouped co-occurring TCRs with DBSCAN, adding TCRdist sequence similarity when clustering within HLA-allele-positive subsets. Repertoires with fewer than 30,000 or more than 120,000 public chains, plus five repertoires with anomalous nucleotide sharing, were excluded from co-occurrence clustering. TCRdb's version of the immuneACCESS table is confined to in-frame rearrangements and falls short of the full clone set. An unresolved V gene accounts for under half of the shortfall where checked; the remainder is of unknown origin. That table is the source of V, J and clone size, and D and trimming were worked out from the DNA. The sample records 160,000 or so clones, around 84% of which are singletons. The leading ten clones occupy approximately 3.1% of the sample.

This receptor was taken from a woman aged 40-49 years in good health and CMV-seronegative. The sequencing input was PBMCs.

The CDR3 protein is CASGLVLGDYTEAFF. The base sequence is TGTGCTAGTGGTTTGGTACTGGGGGACTACACTGAAGCTTTCTTT. Rearrangement joined TRBV12-5 to TRBJ1-1, with TRBD1 tentatively as D gene (5 bases match). The CDR3, cysteine through phenylalanine, is 15 amino acids long. The entry retains the CDR3 DNA only, 45 bases that are in frame from base 1. V is shortened by 0 bases, J by 3 bases, and the region joining them spans 11 bases. CDR1 and CDR2, per the germline V gene, are LGHNT and FRNRAP. When the CDR3 is completed using the reference TRBV12-5 and TRBJ1-1 genes on either side, the full variable domain is DARVTQTPRHKVTEMGQEVTMRCQPILGHNTVFWYRQTMMQGLELLAYFRNRAPLDDSGMPKDRFSAEMPDATLATLKIQPSEPRDSAVYFCASGLVLGDYTEAFFGQGTRLTVV.